A selection of T cell receptor beta chains follows, all from one sample in a study of T cells after posttransplantation cyclophosphamide. Libraries were prepared by immunoSEQ multiplex PCR; TCRdb keeps only in-frame clonotypes and omits some of them. The sample carries 50,000 to 55,000 clones, more than 70% recorded once. Sequencing was carried out using PBMCs. These receptors were collected from a man aged 30 to 45 with a blood cancer, CMV-positive, and with a related stem cell donor. CDR3s include the opening cysteine and the closing phenylalanine or tryptophan. Fields, in order: D gene, J gene, clone size, V gene, CDR3 length, CDR3 DNA, CDR3 protein. D genes are given only for firm matches. Clone sizes are given selectively: once, few, many, or a class where the clone is expanded.

>-|TRBJ1-1|-|TRBV6-1|16
TGTGCCAGCAGTGCCAAGGGGTGGTACGAGTCAGATGAAGCTTTCTTT
CASSAKGWYESDEAFF
>-|TRBJ1-5|few|TRBV10-3|15
TGTGCCATCAGTGATGGTCGACAGGGCAATCAGCCCCAGCATTTT
CAISDGRQGNQPQHF
>-|TRBJ1-2|few|TRBV7-3|14
TGTGCCAGCAGCTCCCGAACAGGGCTGGGGGGCTACACCTTC
CASSSRTGLGGYTF
>TRBD2|TRBJ2-2|-|TRBV19|16
TGTGCCAGTAGTATCTCGACTAGCGGGAAGGTCGGGGAGCTGTTTTTT
CASSISTSGKVGELFF
>-|TRBJ1-3|-|TRBV27|15
TGTGCCAGCAGTTTAAGGGGAAGTCGTGGAAACACCATATATTTT
CASSLRGSRGNTIYF
>TRBD2|TRBJ2-1|-|TRBV28|16
TGTGCCAGCAGTTTAGAGGGTAGCGGGACTTACAATGAGCAGTTCTTC
CASSLEGSGTYNEQFF
>TRBD2|TRBJ2-7|-|TRBV18|17
TGTGCCAGCTCACCCGTTAGTCGCGGGAGGTTGGTTGGCGAGCAGTACTTC
CASSPVSRGRLVGEQYF
>-|TRBJ2-1|-|TRBV6-6|13
TGTGCCAGCAACTTATCGGGGGACAATGAGCAGTTCTTC
CASNLSGDNEQFF
>-|TRBJ1-3|few|TRBV7-9|17
TGTGCCAGCAGCTTTGGTACAGGGCCGTACTCTGGAAACACCATATATTTT
CASSFGTGPYSGNTIYF
>-|TRBJ2-1|-|TRBV9|13
TGTGCCAGCAGCGTAGGTGCGGCTAATGAGCAGTTCTTC
CASSVGAANEQFF
>-|TRBJ2-5|-|TRBV6-6|15
TGTGCCAGCAGCAAAACCGGGGTTGAGAGGGAGACCCAGTACTTC
CASSKTGVERETQYF
>TRBD1|TRBJ2-7|once|TRBV11-2|15
TGTGCCAGCAGCCCTAGTTGGGGACAGGGCTACGAGCAGTACTTC
CASSPSWGQGYEQYF
>TRBD2|TRBJ2-5|-|TRBV2|13
TGTGCCAGCAGCGCTAGCGGCCAAGAGACCCAGTACTTC
CASSASGQETQYF
>TRBD1|TRBJ2-1|-|TRBV27|14
TGTGCCAGCAGTTTACAGGGGGCATACAATGAGCAGTTCTTC
CASSLQGAYNEQFF
>TRBD1|TRBJ2-5|-|TRBV5-1|15
TGCGCCAGCAGCCCTGGACAGGGCGGTTTTAAGACCCAGTACTTC
CASSPGQGGFKTQYF
>TRBD2|TRBJ2-5|-|TRBV4-3|18
TGCGCCAGCAGCCAATCCCTCCCAGCGGGCGGGGGTCAAGAGACCCAGTACTTC
CASSQSLPAGGGQETQYF
>-|TRBJ2-7|-|TRBV2|14
TGTGCCAGCACGTCGGCTAGCACTGACAATACCCAGTACTTC
CASTSASTDNTQYF
>TRBD2|TRBJ2-3|-|TRBV28|13
TGTGCCAGCCGGGAGGGCCGGGCAGATACGCAGTATTTT
CASREGRADTQYF
>TRBD1|TRBJ2-7|-|TRBV5-5|11
TGTGCCAGCAGCTTGGTGGGACAGGAGTACTTC
CASSLVGQEYF
>-|TRBJ2-1|-|TRBV9|16
TGTGCCAGCAGCGTCCCTTCACTTAGCTCCTACAATGAGCAGTTCTTC
CASSVPSLSSYNEQFF
>TRBD1|TRBJ1-1|-|TRBV7-3|14
TGTGCCAGCAGTTGGGGACAGGGAAACACTGAAGCTTTCTTT
CASSWGQGNTEAFF
>-|TRBJ2-1|-|TRBV7-3|15
TGTGCCAGCAGCTTAACTGGTGTGGGAGGAGGAGAGCAGTTCTTC
CASSLTGVGGGEQFF
>-|TRBJ1-2|few|TRBV19|11
TGTGCCAGCCGATTAGACTTAGGCTACACCTTC
CASRLDLGYTF
>TRBD1|TRBJ1-1|-|TRBV7-9|14
TGTGCCAGCGGCCCCCAGGGGGGCTACACTGAAGCTTTCTTT
CASGPQGGYTEAFF
>TRBD1|TRBJ2-3|-|TRBV29-1|14
TGCAGCGTGATCCCGGGACAGAGCACAGATACGCAGTATTTT
CSVIPGQSTDTQYF
>TRBD2|TRBJ2-3|-|TRBV6-4|16
TGTGCCAGCAGTGAAACTCCGACAGCGGGAGCAGATACGCAGTATTTT
CASSETPTAGADTQYF
>-|TRBJ2-2|-|TRBV27|19
TGTGCCAGCACCCCTCTCTACAGGGACCCCAAAAAGAACACCGGGGAGCTGTTTTTT
CASTPLYRDPKKNTGELFF
>TRBD1|TRBJ2-4|-|TRBV9|16
TGTGCCAGCAGCGCCAGGTGGGGACAGGGTTCAAACATTCAGTACTTC
CASSARWGQGSNIQYF